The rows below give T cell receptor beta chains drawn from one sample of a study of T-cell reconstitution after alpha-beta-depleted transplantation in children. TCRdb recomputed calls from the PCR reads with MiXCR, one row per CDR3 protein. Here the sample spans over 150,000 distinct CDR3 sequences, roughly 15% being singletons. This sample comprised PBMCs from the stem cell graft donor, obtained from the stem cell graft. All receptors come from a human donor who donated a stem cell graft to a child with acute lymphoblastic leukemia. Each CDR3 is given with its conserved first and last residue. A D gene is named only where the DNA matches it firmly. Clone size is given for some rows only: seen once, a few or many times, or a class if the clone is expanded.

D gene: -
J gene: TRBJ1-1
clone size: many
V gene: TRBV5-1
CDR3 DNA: TGCGCCAGCAGCAGGGGAGGTGGGGTTGAAACTGAAGCTTTCTTT
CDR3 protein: CASSRGGGVETEAFF

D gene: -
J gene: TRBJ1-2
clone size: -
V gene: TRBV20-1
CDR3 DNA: TGCAGTGCTCGCCAGAAAAACTATGGCTACACCTTC
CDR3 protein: CSARQKNYGYTF

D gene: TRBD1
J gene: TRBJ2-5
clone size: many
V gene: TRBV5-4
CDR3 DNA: TGTGCCAGCAGCTTGGAAGGCGACAGGGGGCAAGAGACCCAGTACTTC
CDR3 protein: CASSLEGDRGQETQYF

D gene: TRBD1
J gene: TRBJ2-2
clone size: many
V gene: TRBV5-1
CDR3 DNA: TGCGCCAGCAGCCTCCAGACAGGGCTGGAGGCCGGGGAGCTGTTTTTT
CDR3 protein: CASSLQTGLEAGELFF

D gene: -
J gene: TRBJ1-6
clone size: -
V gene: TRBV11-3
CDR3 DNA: TGTGCCAGCAACTATCGAGGACAGAATAATTCACCCCTCCACTTT
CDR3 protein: CASNYRGQNNSPLHF

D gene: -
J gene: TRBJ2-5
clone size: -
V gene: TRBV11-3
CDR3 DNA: TGTGCCAGCAGCTGGAGGGGGCACCAAGAGACCCAGTACTTC
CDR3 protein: CASSWRGHQETQYF

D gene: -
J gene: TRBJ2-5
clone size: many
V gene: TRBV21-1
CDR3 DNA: TGTGCCAGCAGCAAAGAGTGGGGGCGTGTAGAGACCCAGTACTTC
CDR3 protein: CASSKEWGRVETQYF

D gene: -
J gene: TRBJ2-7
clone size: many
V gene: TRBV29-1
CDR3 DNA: TGCAGCGTTGGGCTCTCGTACGAGCAGTACTTC
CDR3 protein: CSVGLSYEQYF

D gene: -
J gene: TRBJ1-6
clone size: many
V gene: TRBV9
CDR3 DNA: TGTGCCAGCAGCGAGCCCCCGGGAGGAGAGAATTCACCCCTCCACTTT
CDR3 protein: CASSEPPGGENSPLHF

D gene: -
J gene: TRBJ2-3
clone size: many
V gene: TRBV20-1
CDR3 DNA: TGCAGTGCTAGAGTGGAAGGGCCGGATACGCAGTATTTT
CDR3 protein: CSARVEGPDTQYF

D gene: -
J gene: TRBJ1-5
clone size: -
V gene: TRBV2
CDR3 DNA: TGTGCCAGCAGTCCCGAGGGGGGGGTGCCCCAGCATTTT
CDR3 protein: CASSPEGGVPQHF

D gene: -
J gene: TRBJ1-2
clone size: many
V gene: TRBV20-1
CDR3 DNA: TGCAGTGCTAGTACCCCGGGGGATGGCTACACCTTC
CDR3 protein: CSASTPGDGYTF

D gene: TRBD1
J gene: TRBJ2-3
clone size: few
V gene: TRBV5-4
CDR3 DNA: TGTGCCAGCAGCTTCGCTCGGACAGGGAGAGCAGATACGCAGTATTTT
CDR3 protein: CASSFARTGRADTQYF

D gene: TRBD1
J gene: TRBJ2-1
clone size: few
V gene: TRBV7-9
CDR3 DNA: TGTGCCAGCAGCAAAGGGGGCCTAGCCCACCGGGATGAGCAGTTCTTC
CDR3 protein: CASSKGGLAHRDEQFF

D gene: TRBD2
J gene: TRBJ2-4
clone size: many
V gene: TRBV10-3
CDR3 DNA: TGTGCCATCAGTGAAAGCGGGAGAGCCAAAAACATTCAGTACTTC
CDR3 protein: CAISESGRAKNIQYF

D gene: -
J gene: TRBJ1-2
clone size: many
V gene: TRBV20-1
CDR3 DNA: TGCAGTGCTAGAGATCAGCCTACCTATGGCTACACCTTC
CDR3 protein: CSARDQPTYGYTF

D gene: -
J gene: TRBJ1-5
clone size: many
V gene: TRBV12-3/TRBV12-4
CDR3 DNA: TGTGCCAGCAGGAAAGACAGGTTTGAAGATCAGCCCCAGCATTTT
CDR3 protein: CASRKDRFEDQPQHF

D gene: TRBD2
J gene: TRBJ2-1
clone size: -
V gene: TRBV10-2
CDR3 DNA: TGCGCCAGCAGTGAGTCTTTAGCGGGAAGTGAGCAGTTCTTC
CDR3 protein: CASSESLAGSEQFF

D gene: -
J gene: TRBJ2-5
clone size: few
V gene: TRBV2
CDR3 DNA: TGTGCCAGCAGAGTACTAACCCAGTACTTC
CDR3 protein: CASRVLTQYF

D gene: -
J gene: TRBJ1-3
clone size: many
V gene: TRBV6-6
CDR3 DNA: TGTGCCAGCAGTTCAGCCGGAAACACCATATATTTT
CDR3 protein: CASSSAGNTIYF

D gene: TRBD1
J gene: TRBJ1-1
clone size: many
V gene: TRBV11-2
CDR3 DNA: TGTGCCAGCAGCTTTCAGGGGGCGTTGAACACTGAAGCTTTCTTT
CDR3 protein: CASSFQGALNTEAFF

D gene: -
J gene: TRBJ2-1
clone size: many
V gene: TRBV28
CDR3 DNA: TGTGCCAGCAATCTTGGGACTGGATACAATGAGCAGTTCTTC
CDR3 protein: CASNLGTGYNEQFF

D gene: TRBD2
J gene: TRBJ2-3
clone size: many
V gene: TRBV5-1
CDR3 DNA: TGCGCCAGCAGCTTGGGACTACTAGCGGGAGAAGATACGCAGTATTTT
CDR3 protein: CASSLGLLAGEDTQYF

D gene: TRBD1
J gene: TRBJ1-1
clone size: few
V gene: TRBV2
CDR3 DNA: TGTGCCAGCAGGGGGGACAGTTCCACTGAAGCTTTCTTT
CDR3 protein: CASRGDSSTEAFF

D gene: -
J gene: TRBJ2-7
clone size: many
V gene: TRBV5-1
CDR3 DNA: TGCGCCAGCAGCTTGGCAAGAGGAAGCGCCTACGAGCAGTACTTC
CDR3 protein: CASSLARGSAYEQYF

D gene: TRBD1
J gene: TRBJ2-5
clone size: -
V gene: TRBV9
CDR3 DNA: TGTGCCAGCAGCGGGACACTAGCAGGGGGCAAGAGAGGCCAGTACTTC
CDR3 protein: CASSGTLAGGKRGQYF

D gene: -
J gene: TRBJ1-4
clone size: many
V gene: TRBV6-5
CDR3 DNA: TGTGCCAGCAGTTACGGAGAGGCGAATGAAAAACTGTTTTTT
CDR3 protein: CASSYGEANEKLFF

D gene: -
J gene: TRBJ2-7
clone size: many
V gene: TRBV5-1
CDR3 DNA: TGCGCCAGCAGTATTGGACAGAACACCTACGAGCAGTACTTC
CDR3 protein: CASSIGQNTYEQYF

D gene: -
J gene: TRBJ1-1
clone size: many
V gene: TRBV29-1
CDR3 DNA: TGCAGCGCCTGTGACCGGCCACCCGGGGTCGCTTTCTTT
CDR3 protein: CSACDRPPGVAFF

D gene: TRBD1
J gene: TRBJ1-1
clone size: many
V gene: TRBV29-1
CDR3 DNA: TGCAGCGTTGGGCGATCTTGGGACAGGAACACTGAAGCTTTCTTT
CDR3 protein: CSVGRSWDRNTEAFF

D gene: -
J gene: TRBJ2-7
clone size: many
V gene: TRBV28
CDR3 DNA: TGTGCCAGCAGTTCTGGATCTTACGAGCAGTACTTC
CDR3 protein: CASSSGSYEQYF

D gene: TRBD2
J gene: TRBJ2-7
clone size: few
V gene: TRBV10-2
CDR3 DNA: TGCGCCAGCGGACCGACTAGCGGGAGATACCACGAGCAGTACTTC
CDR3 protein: CASGPTSGRYHEQYF

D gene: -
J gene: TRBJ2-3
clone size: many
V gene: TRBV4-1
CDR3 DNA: TGCGCCAGCAGCCAAGGAACCACAGATACGCAGTATTTT
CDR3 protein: CASSQGTTDTQYF

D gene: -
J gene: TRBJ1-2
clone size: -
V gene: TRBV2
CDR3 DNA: TGTGCCAGCAGTGAAGGTCCCGGGGGCTATGGCTACACCTTC
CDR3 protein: CASSEGPGGYGYTF

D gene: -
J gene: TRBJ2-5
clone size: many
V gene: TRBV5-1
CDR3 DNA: TGCGCCAGCAGCTTTGGATCCCCGGGAGACGTGGAGACCCAGTACTTC
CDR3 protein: CASSFGSPGDVETQYF

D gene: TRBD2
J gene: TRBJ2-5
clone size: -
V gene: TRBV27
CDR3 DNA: TGTGCCAGCAGCAGCGGGACTAGCGGGACACTGAGGGAGACCCAGTACTTC
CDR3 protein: CASSSGTSGTLRETQYF

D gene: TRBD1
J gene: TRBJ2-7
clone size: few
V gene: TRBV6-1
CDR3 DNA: TGTGCCAGCAGTGGGACCGGGACAGGGTACCACGAGCAGTACTTC
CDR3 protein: CASSGTGTGYHEQYF

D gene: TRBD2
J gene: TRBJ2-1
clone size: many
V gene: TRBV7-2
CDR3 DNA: TGTGCCAGCAGCCCGCAGGGACTAGCGGGAGTTGAGCAGTTCTTC
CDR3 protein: CASSPQGLAGVEQFF

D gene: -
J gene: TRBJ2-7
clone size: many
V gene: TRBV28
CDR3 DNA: TGTGCCAGCTTTGCGGCCACCTACGAGCAGTACTTC
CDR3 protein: CASFAATYEQYF

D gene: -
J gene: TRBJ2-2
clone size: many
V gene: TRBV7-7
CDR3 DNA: TGTGCTAGCACCCCCGGGACTTCCCACGGGGAGCTGTTTTTT
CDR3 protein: CASTPGTSHGELFF

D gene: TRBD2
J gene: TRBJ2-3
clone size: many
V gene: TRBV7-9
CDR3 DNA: TGTGCCAGCAGCTCGCTTCGCCGGGGGCTAGCGGGAGGTGATACGCAGTATTTT
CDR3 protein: CASSSLRRGLAGGDTQYF

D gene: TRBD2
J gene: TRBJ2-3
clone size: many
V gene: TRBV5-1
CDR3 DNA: TGCGCCAGCAGCCCGGGACTAGCGGCGATGTTGATGAATACGCAGTATTTT
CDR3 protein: CASSPGLAAMLMNTQYF

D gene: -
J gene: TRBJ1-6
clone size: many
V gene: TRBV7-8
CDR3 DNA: TGTGCCAGCAGCTTGGGACTCCAGGCTGGGGTTTCACCCCTCCACTTT
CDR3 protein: CASSLGLQAGVSPLHF

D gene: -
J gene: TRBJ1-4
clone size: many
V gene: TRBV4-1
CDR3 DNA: TGCGCCACCGCGGGAGGGAGTGAAAAACTGTTTTTT
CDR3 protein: CATAGGSEKLFF

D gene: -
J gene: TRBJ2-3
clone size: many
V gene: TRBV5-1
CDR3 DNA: TGCGCCAGCAGCTTGCCCCCTGGGACAGAAACGGGGCCTAGCGGCCTCACAGATACGCAGTATTTT
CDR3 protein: CASSLPPGTETGPSGLTDTQYF